This T cell receptor (beta chain) was found in a study of T cell repertoires in cytomegalovirus infection. Turning to the study itself: The authors relied on CMV epitopes, both recently identified HLA-C-restricted and well-studied HLA-B-restricted. Indicated by public TCR beta signatures were CMV infection and matching HLA type. Overall study results and limits: Summed frequency of shared TCR beta families picked out CMV carriers who also had the relevant HLA. The ex vivo response showed dominance by HLA-C-restricted CMV-specific TCR beta clonotypes.

TCRdb recomputed calls from the reads with MiXCR, one row per CDR3 protein. This table has 700,000 to 850,000 distinct CDR3 sequences, around a third appearing once. Notes on this clonotype: Its specificity is unknown.

Material: cultured CD8+ T cells from PBMCs, obtained from culture after CMV antigen stimulation. This TCR derives from a human donor in good health (CMV status not recorded). Some clones in this sample may be carry-over from other donors' samples.

Here the CDR3 DNA reads TGTGCCAGCAGCACTCTCGGGGAGAACACTGAAGCTTTCTTT. Its protein product is CASSTLGENTEAFF. The genes are TRBV7-2 and TRBJ1-1; D ambiguous. The ends were cut back, 5 bases at V and 1 base at J, with 11 bases in the middle. This CDR3 is 14 amino acids long. Per the germline V gene, CDR1 is SGHTA and CDR2 is FQGNSA.